The 28 T cell receptor beta chains in this list originate from one sample, sequenced in a study of T cell responses to AZD1222 COVID-19 vaccine. Clones were sequenced by immunoSEQ multiplex PCR, and TCRdb holds only the in-frame ones, with some missing. The sample yields about 200,000 clones, about 93% seen once. The source was peripheral blood, collected on day 0 of MenACWY control vaccination. The receptors originated from an adult in good health.

The chain employs TRBV19 and TRBJ1-5; no firm D call. The V gene's germline CDR1 is LNHDA and CDR2 SQIVND (reference sequence). The CDR3 has 13 amino acids. Trimming removed 3 bases from V and 4 bases from J, with 7 bases in between. CDR3 in DNA: TGTGCCAGTAGTATGGCCACAAATCAGCCCCAGCATTTT. This encodes CASSMATNQPQHF.

The rearrangement joins TRBV28 to TRBJ1-2; tentative D call: TRBD1 (6 bases). CDR1 is MDHEN and CDR2 is SYDVKM in the germline V gene. The CDR3 runs 16 residues. V lost 4 bases and J lost 5, with 20 bases in between. The CDR3 region is CASSSSRTAVGYGYTF. In DNA form, the CDR3 reads TGTGCCAGCAGTTCCTCGAGGACAGCGGTGGGGTATGGCTACACCTTC.

The chain couples TRBV4-1 to TRBJ2-2, with D tentatively TRBD1 or TRBD2 (5 bases each). Germline loops: CDR1 MGHRA, CDR2 YSYEKL. The V gene lost 3 bases and the J gene lost 7 bases, with 15 bases spanning the gap. The CDR3 spans 15 residues. CDR3 DNA sequence: TGCGCCAGCAGCCAGGGTGGTAGAGGGGTCGGGGAGCTGTTTTTT. It codes for CASSQGGRGVGELFF.

The chain carries TRBV27 and TRBJ1-2, with a weak D call TRBD1 (6 bases). Germline CDR1 is MNHEY and CDR2 is SMNVEV (reference sequence). The CDR3 runs 17 residues. Trimming cost V 3 bases and J 7 bases, with 24 bases left between them. This CDR3 reads CASSFTRYTRGAGGYTF. The CDR3 nucleotides read TGTGCCAGCAGTTTCACCCGGTATACGCGGGGGGCTGGTGGCTACACCTTC.

The V call is TRBV4-3, the J call TRBJ2-3; no clear D. The CDR3 consists of 14 residues. V lost 0 bases and J 6 bases, leaving 10 bases between the germline ends. In germline, CDR1 is LGHNA, CDR2 YSLEER. CDR3 DNA: TGCGCCAGCAGCCAAGATTTAGGAGCGGATACGCAGTATTTT. Translating gives CASSQDLGADTQYF.

The V and J genes are TRBV6-6 and TRBJ2-1; no definite D call. The V gene lost 2 bases and the J gene lost 6 bases, with 11 bases spanning the gap. The CDR3 length is 14 residues. Looked up from germline, CDR1 is MNHNY and CDR2 is SVGAGI (reference sequence). As DNA, the CDR3 is TGTGCCAGCAGTTACGGTTTGTCCAGCAATGAGCAGTTCTTC. The encoded protein is CASSYGLSSNEQFF.

The rearrangement joins TRBV6-2 or TRBV6-3 to TRBJ1-1, with a possible D match to TRBD1 (5 bases). Trimming pared 6 bases from V and 1 base from J, leaving 15 bases between. The CDR3 runs 15 residues. Looked up from germline, CDR1 is MNHEY and CDR2 is SVGEGT. This chain's CDR3 is CASSSPGRPNTEAFF. Written as DNA, the CDR3 is TGTGCCAGCAGCTCCCCGGGACGGCCGAACACTGAAGCTTTCTTT.

CDR3 region: CASSYGGNYGYTF. CDR3 bases: TGTGCCAGCAGCTACGGCGGGAACTATGGCTACACCTTC. The chain couples TRBV28 to TRBJ1-2, with D unresolved. CDR1 is MDHEN and CDR2 is SYDVKM in the germline V gene. The CDR3 extends over 13 amino acids. V lost 6 bases and J lost 2, with 10 bases in between.

This chain connects TRBV5-1 to TRBJ2-2; 7 bases align to TRBD1. V was pared by 0 bases and J by 0 bases, with 5 bases of the junction left unmatched. Germline assignment: CDR1 SGHRS and CDR2 YFSETQ. The CDR3 runs to 17 residues. The CDR3 nucleotides read TGCGCCAGCAGCTTGGTTGGAACAGGGGCGAACACCGGGGAGCTGTTTTTT. It is translated as CASSLVGTGANTGELFF.

This chain uses TRBV19 with TRBJ1-5; D unclear. Trimming stripped 3 bases from V and 0 bases from J, with 9 bases between. This CDR3 has 15 amino acids. Germline-derived CDR1 and CDR2 are LNHDA and SQIVND (reference sequence). CDR3 sequence: CASSIKAYSNQPQHF. The CDR3 DNA reads as TGTGCCAGTAGTATCAAAGCCTATAGCAATCAGCCCCAGCATTTT.

The V call is TRBV5-1, the J call TRBJ1-1; D perhaps matches TRBD1 (5 bases). The length of the CDR3 is 14 residues. With 0 bases removed from V and 11 bases from J, the gap between germline ends came to 17 bases. Germline V CDR1 and CDR2: SGHRS, YFSETQ. In DNA, the CDR3 is TGCGCCAGCAGCTTGGCCGGGGACGGTTCTCAGGCTTTCTTT. Residues: CASSLAGDGSQAFF.

This clone was recorded a few times. This chain joins TRBV10-2 and TRBJ1-2, with unresolved D. The CDR3 runs to 13 residues. Germline V gene data show CDR1 as WSHSY and CDR2 as SAAADI. V was cut by 4 bases and J by 4 bases, with 10 bases left in between. CDR3 region: CASSGGGSYGYTF. The CDR3 nucleotides are TGCGCCAGCAGTGGGGGAGGCAGCTATGGCTACACCTTC.

V gene TRBV2 combines with J gene TRBJ2-1, with D tentatively TRBD1 (5 bases). This CDR3 has 16 residues. Between the trimmed V and J ends, which lost 7 bases and 0 bases, there was a span of 16 bases. Germline V CDR1 and CDR2: SNHLY, FYNNEI. In DNA, the CDR3 is TGTGCCAGCATTCCAACAGGCTCAAGCTCCTACAATGAGCAGTTCTTC. Translating gives CASIPTGSSSYNEQFF.

J is TRBJ1-1 and V is TRBV28, with D perhaps matching TRBD1 (6 bases). V was cut by 4 bases and J by 0 bases, with 9 bases left in between. Germline lookup yields CDR1 MDHEN and CDR2 SYDVKM. This CDR3 has 14 residues. This CDR3 is CASSSTGMNTEAFF. CDR3 nucleotides: TGTGCCAGCAGTTCGACAGGAATGAACACTGAAGCTTTCTTT.

The V call is TRBV3-1 (or the pseudogene TRBV3-2), the J call TRBJ1-6, with 7 bases fitting TRBD1. The CDR3 loop spans 17 amino acids. After removal of 4 bases from V and 6 bases from J, the junction contained 12 bases not matched to a gene. The V gene's germline CDR1 is LGHDT and CDR2 YNNKEL (reference sequence). DNA of the CDR3: TGTGCCAGCAGCCGATCACTTCCCGGGACAGTTAATTCACCCCTCCACTTT. This gives the protein CASSRSLPGTVNSPLHF.

The rearrangement uses TRBV12-3 or TRBV12-4 and TRBJ1-1, with 8 bases lining up with TRBD1. J gave up 7 bases and V 6 bases, and 7 bases lay outside the gene matches. This CDR3 contains 13 residues. The CDR3 reads CASSPTGGNEAFF. The CDR3 nucleotides are TGTGCCAGCAGCCCTACAGGGGGAAATGAAGCTTTCTTT.

This chain connects TRBV7-9 to TRBJ1-2, with D possibly TRBD1 on 6 matching bases. The CDR3 consists of 14 residues. Germline values: CDR1 SEHNR, CDR2 FQNEAQ (reference sequence). Trimming took off 5 bases at V and 3 bases at J, with 13 bases between the two ends. CDR3 sequence (DNA): TGTGCCAGCAGCCTACAGGGAGGGTACTATGGCTACACCTTC. It codes for CASSLQGGYYGYTF. The full variable domain, rest sourced from reference TRBV7-9 and TRBJ1-2, is DTGVSQNPRHKITKRGQNVTFRCDPISEHNRLYWYRQTLGQGPEFLTYFQNEAQLEKSRLLSDRFSAERPKGSFSTLEIQRTEQGDSAMYLCASSLQGGYYGYTFGSGTRLTVV.

The gene calls are TRBV12-5 and TRBJ2-3; the D gene is possibly TRBD2 (5 bases). V lost 0 bases and J lost 4, with 11 bases in between. The CDR3 is 15 amino acids. Germline V lookup: CDR1 LGHNT, CDR2 FRNRAP. The CDR3 loop reads CASGLVRGYSDTQYF. CDR3 DNA sequence: TGTGCTAGTGGTTTGGTAAGAGGGTATTCAGATACGCAGTATTTT.

V is TRBV18 and J is TRBJ1-5, with D unclear. V was clipped by 1 base and J by 6 bases, with 13 bases between them. This CDR3 spans 15 amino acids. The V gene's germline CDR1 is KGHSH and CDR2 LQKENI. The chain's CDR3 is CASSPQRGRGQPQHF. In nucleotides, the CDR3 is TGTGCCAGCTCACCACAGCGGGGTCGGGGTCAGCCCCAGCATTTT.

The chain recombines TRBV7-9 with TRBJ1-4; D unclear. Per the germline V gene, CDR1 is SEHNR and CDR2 is FQNEAQ (reference sequence). Trimming pared 4 bases from V and 8 bases from J, leaving 20 bases between. The CDR3 is made up of 16 amino acids. The CDR3 DNA follows: TGTGCCAGCAGCTCTCCGGCCCTCTCCGTTTTGGAAAAACTGTTTTTT. Protein sequence: CASSSPALSVLEKLFF.

The chain links TRBV19 to TRBJ1-4; D is undetermined. The CDR3 loop spans 20 amino acids. The V gene's germline CDR1 is LNHDA and CDR2 SQIVND (reference sequence). V shed 5 bases and J shed 7 bases, with 32 bases lying between them. This CDR3 reads CASSSFRAGGLSFSVEKLFF. The CDR3 region has the DNA TGTGCCAGTAGTTCCTTTCGGGCAGGAGGGTTATCCTTCTCGGTTGAAAAACTGTTTTTT.

The chain couples TRBV6-5 to TRBJ2-5, with D possibly matching TRBD1 (5 bases). Deletions cut 7 bases from V and 2 bases from J, with 8 bases between. CDR3 length: 12 amino acids. Looked up from germline, CDR1 is MNHEY and CDR2 is SVGAGI. Here the CDR3 reads CASKGPQETQYF. The DNA for the CDR3 is TGTGCCAGCAAGGGGCCGCAAGAGACCCAGTACTTC.

CDR3 bases: TGCGCCAGCAGACCGGGAGCCCGCACAGATACGCAGTATTTT. Translated: CASRPGARTDTQYF. The chain employs TRBV10-1 and TRBJ2-3; D is possibly TRBD2 (6 bases). CDR1 is WNHNN, CDR2 SYGVQD, per germline (reference sequence). The V end was cut by 6 bases, the J end by 1 base, with 11 bases between. This CDR3 is built from 14 residues.

This rearrangement joins TRBV12-3 or TRBV12-4 to TRBJ2-5; maybe TRBD1 (5 bases). The CDR3 has 13 residues. Trimming stripped 2 bases from V and 5 bases from J, with 9 bases between. Here the CDR3 DNA reads TGTGCCAGCAGTTTACGCAGGGTCGAGACCCAGTACTTC. Residues: CASSLRRVETQYF.

This rearrangement joins TRBV28 to TRBJ1-1; D remains unclear. The germline V gene encodes CDR1 MDHEN and CDR2 SYDVKM. The CDR3 extends over 12 amino acids. Trimming removed 6 bases at V and 1 base at J, with 6 bases between. CDR3 nucleotide sequence: TGTGCCAGCAGAGTAACGAACACTGAAGCTTTCTTT. Translation gives CASRVTNTEAFF.

The chain has TRBV27 and TRBJ2-1; tentatively, D is TRBD2 (7 bases). CDR1 is MNHEY and CDR2 is SMNVEV in the germline V gene (reference sequence). This CDR3 spans 15 amino acids. The germline V and J ends were trimmed by 3 bases and 7 bases, with 16 bases remaining between them. The CDR3 sequence: CASSLFSGGRNEQFF. CDR3 DNA: TGTGCCAGCAGTTTGTTTTCGGGGGGCCGGAATGAGCAGTTCTTC.

The rearrangement links TRBV28 to TRBJ2-1, with 9 bases aligning to TRBD2. The CDR3 runs 16 residues. V lost 3 bases to trimming and J lost 7 bases; unmatched junction nucleotides: 10. Germline V lookup: CDR1 MDHEN, CDR2 SYDVKM. CDR3 sequence (DNA): TGTGCCAGCAGTTTGCTCGCGGGGGGGCCTGGGAATGAGCAGTTCTTC. Translated, it gives CASSLLAGGPGNEQFF.

To note about this clone: Its ends do not fully match the called genes, so a read error is possible. The CDR3 protein is CASRWQGETGEMFF. The DNA for the CDR3 is TGTGCCAGCAGATGGCAGGGGGAGACCGGGGAGATGTTTTTT. The rearrangement uses TRBV6-5 and TRBJ2-2; the match to TRBD1 covers 7 bases. The germline gives CDR1 MNHEY, CDR2 SVGAGI. This CDR3 has 14 amino acids.